The clone carrying this TCR beta chain was recorded many times. Its target is unknown. The V gene lost 2 bases and the J gene lost 2 bases, with 5 bases spanning the gap. This CDR3 has 13 amino acids. Germline lookup yields CDR1 MNHEY and CDR2 SVGEGT. Time point given: newly diagnosed GD, antithyroid drugs for less than 3 months. The TCR library was made from RNA that had been extracted from PBMCs in TRIzol. The data were obtained in a study of regulatory T cells in long-lasting Graves disease. Study-wide results and caveats: It was in persistent disease that TRBV28, TRBJ1-2 and TRBJ2-5 were favored.

Sequencing libraries for TCR beta were prepared with iRepertoire HTBI primers and Arm-PCR of CDR3 regions. One entry per CDR3 protein, called by TCRdb with MiXCR from the multiplex PCR reads. The sample carries hundreds of thousands of distinct CDR3 sequences, approximately 13% recorded once. The data also belong to a second study, concerning T cells in Graves' hyperthyroidism and ophthalmopathy. That source notes: The hyperthyroidism patients had all been newly diagnosed, and their disease duration was under 2 months. Their ages ranged from 18 to 65 years. The diagnostic basis comprised clinical symptoms, serum thyroxine and TRAb, thyroid ultrasound and orbital computed tomography.

The clonotype was recovered from a man aged 30 to 45 with Graves disease. The V call is TRBV6-2 or TRBV6-3, the J call TRBJ2-3; D unclear. The material sequenced was peripheral blood mononuclear cells (PBMCs), taken at new diagnosis, from a patient treated with antithyroid drugs. The CDR3 DNA reads as TGTGCCAGCAGTTACCCTCTCACAGATACGCAGTATTTT. The encoded protein is CASSYPLTDTQYF.